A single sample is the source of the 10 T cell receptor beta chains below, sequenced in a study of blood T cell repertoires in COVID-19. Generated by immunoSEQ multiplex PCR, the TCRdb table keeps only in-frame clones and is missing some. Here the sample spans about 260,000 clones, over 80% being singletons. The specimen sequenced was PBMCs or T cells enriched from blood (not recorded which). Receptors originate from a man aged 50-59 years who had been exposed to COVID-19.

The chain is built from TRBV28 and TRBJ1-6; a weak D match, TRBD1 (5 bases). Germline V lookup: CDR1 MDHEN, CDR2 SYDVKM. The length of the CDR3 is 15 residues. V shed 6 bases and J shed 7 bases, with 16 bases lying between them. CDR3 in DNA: TGTGCCAGCAGCCGTGGGACGGGGGGAAATTCACCCCTCCACTTT. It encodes CASSRGTGGNSPLHF. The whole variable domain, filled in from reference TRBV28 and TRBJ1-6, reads DVKVTQSSRYLVKRTGEKVFLECVQDMDHENMFWYRQDPGLGLRLIYFSYDVKMKEKGDIPEGYSVSREKKERFSLILESASTNQTSMYLCASSRGTGGNSPLHFGNGTRLTVT.

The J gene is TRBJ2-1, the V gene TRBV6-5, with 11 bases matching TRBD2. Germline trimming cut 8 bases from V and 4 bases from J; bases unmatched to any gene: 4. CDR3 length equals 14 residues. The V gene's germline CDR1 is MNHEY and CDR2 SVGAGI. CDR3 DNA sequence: TGTGCCAGCCGCCGGACTAGCGGGTACAATGAGCAGTTCTTC. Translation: CASRRTSGYNEQFF.

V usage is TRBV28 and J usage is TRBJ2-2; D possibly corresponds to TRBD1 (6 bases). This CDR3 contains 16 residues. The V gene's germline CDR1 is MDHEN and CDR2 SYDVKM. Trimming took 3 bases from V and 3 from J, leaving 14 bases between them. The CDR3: CASSFSGQGYTGELFF. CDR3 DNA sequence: TGTGCCAGCAGTTTTTCGGGACAAGGGTACACCGGGGAGCTGTTTTTT.

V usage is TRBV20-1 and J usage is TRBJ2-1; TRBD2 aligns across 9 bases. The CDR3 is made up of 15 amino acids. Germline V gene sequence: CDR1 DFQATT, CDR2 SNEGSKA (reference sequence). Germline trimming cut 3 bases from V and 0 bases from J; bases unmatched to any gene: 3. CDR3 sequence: CSASHSGSSYNEQFF. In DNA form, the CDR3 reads TGCAGTGCTAGTCATAGCGGGAGCTCCTACAATGAGCAGTTCTTC.

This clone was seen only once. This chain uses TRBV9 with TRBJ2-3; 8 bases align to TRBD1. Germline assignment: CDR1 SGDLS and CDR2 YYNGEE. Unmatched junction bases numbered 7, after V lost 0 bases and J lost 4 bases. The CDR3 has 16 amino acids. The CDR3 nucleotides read TGTGCCAGCAGCGTAGCGGGGACAGGCGCTCCAGATACGCAGTATTTT. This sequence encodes CASSVAGTGAPDTQYF.

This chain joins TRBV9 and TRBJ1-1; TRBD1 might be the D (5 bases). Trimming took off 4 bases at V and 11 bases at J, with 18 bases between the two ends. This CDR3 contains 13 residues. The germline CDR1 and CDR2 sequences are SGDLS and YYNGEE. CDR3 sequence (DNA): TGTGCCAGCAGCCCCGGGGGAGGCCCTGGGGCTTTCTTT. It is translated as CASSPGGGPGAFF.

CDR3 residues: CASSVETGQGAYNEQFF. The CDR3 DNA is TGTGCCAGTAGTGTGGAGACGGGACAGGGGGCGTACAATGAGCAGTTCTTC. This chain joins TRBV19 and TRBJ2-1; 12 bases are shared with TRBD1. Germline V gene lookup returns CDR1 LNHDA and CDR2 SQIVND (reference sequence). The V segment lost 5 bases and the J segment 4 bases; nucleotides outside the gene matches: 9. The CDR3 has 17 amino acids.

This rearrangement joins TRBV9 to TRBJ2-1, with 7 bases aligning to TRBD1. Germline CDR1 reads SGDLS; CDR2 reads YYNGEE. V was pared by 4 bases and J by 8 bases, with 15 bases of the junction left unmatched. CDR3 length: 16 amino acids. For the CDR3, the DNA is TGTGCCAGCAGCTCCCAACCGGGACAGTTAAGCCATGAGCAGTTCTTC. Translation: CASSSQPGQLSHEQFF.

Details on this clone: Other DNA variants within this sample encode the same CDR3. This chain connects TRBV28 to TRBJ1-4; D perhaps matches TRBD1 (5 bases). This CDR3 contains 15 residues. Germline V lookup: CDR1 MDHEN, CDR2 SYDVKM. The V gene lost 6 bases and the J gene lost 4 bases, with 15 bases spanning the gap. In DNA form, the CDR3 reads TGTGCCAGCAGCCTTCTCCAGGGATTTAATGAAAAACTGTTTTTT. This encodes CASSLLQGFNEKLFF.

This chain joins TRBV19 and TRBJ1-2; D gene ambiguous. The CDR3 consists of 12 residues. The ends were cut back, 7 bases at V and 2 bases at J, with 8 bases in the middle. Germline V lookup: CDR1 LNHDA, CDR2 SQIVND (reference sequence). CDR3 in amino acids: CASINNNYGYTF. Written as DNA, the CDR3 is TGTGCCAGTATAAACAACAACTATGGCTACACCTTC.